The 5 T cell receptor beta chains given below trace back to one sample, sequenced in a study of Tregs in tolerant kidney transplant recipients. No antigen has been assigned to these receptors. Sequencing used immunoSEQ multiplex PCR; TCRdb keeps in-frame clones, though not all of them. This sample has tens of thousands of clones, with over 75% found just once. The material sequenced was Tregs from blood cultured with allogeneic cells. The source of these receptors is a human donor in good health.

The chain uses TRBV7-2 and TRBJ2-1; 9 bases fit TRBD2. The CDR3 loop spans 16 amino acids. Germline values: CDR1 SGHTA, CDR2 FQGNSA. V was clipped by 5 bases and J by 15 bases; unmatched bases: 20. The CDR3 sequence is CASSPRGAGGGARLFF. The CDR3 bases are TGTGCCAGCAGCCCCCGTGGTGCGGGAGGGGGGGCTCGGTTGTTCTTC.

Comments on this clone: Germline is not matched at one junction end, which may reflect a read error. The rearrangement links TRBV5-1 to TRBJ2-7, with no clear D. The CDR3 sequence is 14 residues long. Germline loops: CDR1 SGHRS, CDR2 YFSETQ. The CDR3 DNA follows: TGTGCCAGCAGCTTGGCCGGGCAGCTCTACGAGCAGTACTTC. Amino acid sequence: CASSLAGQLYEQYF.

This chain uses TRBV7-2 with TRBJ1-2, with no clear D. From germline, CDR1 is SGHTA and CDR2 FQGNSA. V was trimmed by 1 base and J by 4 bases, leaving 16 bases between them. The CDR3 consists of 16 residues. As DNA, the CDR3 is TGTGCCAGCAGCTTAGAGGCGGTTCGGTCCTCCTATGGCTACACCTTC. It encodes CASSLEAVRSSYGYTF.

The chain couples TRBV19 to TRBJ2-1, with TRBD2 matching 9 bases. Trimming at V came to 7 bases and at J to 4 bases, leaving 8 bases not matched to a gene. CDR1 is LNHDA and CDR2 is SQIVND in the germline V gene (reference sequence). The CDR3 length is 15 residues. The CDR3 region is CASMGTSLAYNEQFF. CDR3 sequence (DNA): TGTGCCAGTATGGGGACTAGCCTAGCGTACAATGAGCAGTTCTTC.

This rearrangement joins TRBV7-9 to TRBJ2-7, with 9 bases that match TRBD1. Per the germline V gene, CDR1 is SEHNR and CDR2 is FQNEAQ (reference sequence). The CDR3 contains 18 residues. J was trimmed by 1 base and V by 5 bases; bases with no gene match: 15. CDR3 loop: CASSKGTIGQGRSYEQYF. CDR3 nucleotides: TGTGCCAGCAGCAAAGGTACCATTGGACAGGGGCGATCCTACGAGCAGTACTTC.